One and the same sample provided the 18 T cell receptor beta chains below, sequenced in a study of CD8 T cells in ankylosing spondylitis. TCRdb re-analysed the 5' RACE reads in MiXCR, keeping a single row per CDR3 protein. The profile shows approximately 250,000 distinct CDR3 sequences, 7.5% to 9.5% of them singletons. The sample was blood, either unsorted or a sorted T cell fraction (not recorded which). The source of these receptors is a female donor with ankylosing spondylitis or in good health (not recorded which).

This clonotype has ten or more counts. The V gene is TRBV6-2 or TRBV6-3, the J gene TRBJ1-4; D not certain. This CDR3 spans 13 amino acids. The germline V and J ends were trimmed by 10 bases and 4 bases, with 13 bases remaining between them. Germline CDR1 and CDR2: MNHEY and SVGEGT. The CDR3 nucleotides read TGTGCCACGAAGGAGGAACTTAATGAAAAACTGTTTTTT. It codes for CATKEELNEKLFF.

Concerning this clonotype itself: A read error may be the cause here, since a much bigger clone is one base away. The chain uses TRBV12-3 or TRBV12-4 and TRBJ2-7; D uncertain. The CDR3 length is 14 residues. CDR3 nucleotide sequence: TGTGTCAGCAGTTTGGGTACTTCCTTCCTGGGGCAGTACTTC. This codes for CVSSLGTSFLGQYF.

This clonotype has a count of ten or more. Germline and junction disagree at one end, which may indicate a read error. The rearrangement uses TRBV7-7 and TRBJ2-7; a weak D match, TRBD1 (7 bases). The CDR3 has 15 amino acids. CDR1 is SSHAT, CDR2 FNYEAQ, per germline (reference sequence). CDR3 sequence: CASSLAETGPYEQYF. For the CDR3, the DNA is TGTGCTAGCAGCTTAGCGGAGACAGGGCCCTACGAGCAGTACTTC.

This clonotype was seen ten or more times. The rearrangement uses TRBV12-5 and TRBJ2-5; possibly TRBD2 for D (5 bases). The V end lost 5 bases, the J end lost 0 bases, and 10 bases lay between the germline ends. The CDR3 runs to 14 residues. Germline values: CDR1 LGHNT, CDR2 FRNRAP. For the CDR3, the DNA is TGTGCTAGTGGTCCCACAGCGGACCAAGAGACCCAGTACTTC. Protein: CASGPTADQETQYF.

This clonotype was seen only a few times. V gene TRBV4-2 combines with J gene TRBJ1-2; D not certain. CDR3 size: 14 residues. Trimming left V 0 bases short and J 1 base short, with 6 bases between. Germline CDR1 reads LGHNA; CDR2 reads YNFKEQ. CDR3 loop: CASSQEDNNYGYTF. In DNA, the CDR3 is TGTGCCAGCAGCCAAGAAGATAATAACTATGGCTACACCTTC.

The table lists this clonotype with many counts. This rearrangement joins TRBV15 to TRBJ2-7, with TRBD1 matching 7 bases. J was trimmed by 4 bases and V by 0 bases; bases with no gene match: 6. The CDR3 runs to 15 residues. CDR1 and CDR2 from the germline V gene are LNHNV and YYDKDF (reference sequence). The CDR3 sequence: CATSRDEGTEYEQYF. DNA of the CDR3: TGTGCCACCAGCAGAGATGAAGGGACAGAGTACGAGCAGTACTTC.

This chain connects TRBV3-1 to TRBJ2-5; D might be TRBD2 (6 bases). With 1 base removed from V and 3 bases from J, the gap between germline ends came to 21 bases. This CDR3 is built from 18 residues. Germline V gene data show CDR1 as LGHDT and CDR2 as YNNKEL (reference sequence). CDR3 nucleotides: TGTGCCAGCAGCCAAGTAGTGACTACCGGGACTGCTAAAGAGACCCAGTACTTC. Translation: CASSQVVTTGTAKETQYF.

The table lists this clonotype with many counts. The V call is TRBV6-1, the J call TRBJ2-2; no firm D call. The CDR3 is 14 amino acids. Germline V gene sequence: CDR1 MNHNS, CDR2 SASEGT. V was cut by 7 bases and J by 3 bases, with 12 bases left in between. The CDR3 is CASTHLMDTGELFF. The DNA of the CDR3 is TGTGCCAGCACCCACCTGATGGACACCGGGGAGCTGTTTTTT.

At least ten counts were recorded for this clonotype. A read error may produce the germline difference seen at one junction end. The CDR3 here is CSARAGVGETQYF. CDR3 DNA sequence: TGCAGTGCCAGAGCGGGAGTCGGGGAGACCCAGTACTTC. The chain is built from TRBV20-1 and TRBJ2-5, with TRBD2 matching 8 bases. The CDR3 has 13 residues. In germline, CDR1 is DFQATT, CDR2 SNEGSKA (reference sequence).

The V call is TRBV20-1, the J call TRBJ2-7; 7 nucleotides agree with TRBD1. The CDR3 consists of 14 residues. The trim removed 2 bases at V and 1 base at J, leaving 5 bases unmatched. Germline V gene data show CDR1 as DFQATT and CDR2 as SNEGSKA (reference sequence). CDR3 nucleotides: TGCAGTGCTAGAATACAGGGGCGGTCCTACGAGCAGTACTTC. This gives the protein CSARIQGRSYEQYF.

The V call is TRBV7-2, the J call TRBJ1-4; D might be TRBD1 (5 bases). Trimming shortened V by 4 bases and J by 3 bases, and 12 bases separated the two germline ends. Germline V gene lookup returns CDR1 SGHTA and CDR2 FQGNSA. The CDR3 covers 15 residues. The CDR3 DNA reads TGTGCCAGCAGCTATATAGGGACGGCTAATGAAAAACTGTTTTTT. Translated, it gives CASSYIGTANEKLFF.

J is TRBJ1-4 and V is TRBV7-2, with 8 bases aligning to TRBD1. V was clipped by 5 bases and J by 4 bases; unmatched bases: 6. This CDR3 spans 15 amino acids. CDR1 is SGHTA, CDR2 FQGNSA, per germline. As DNA, the CDR3 is TGTGCCAGCAGCATCACAGGGGGTTATAATGAAAAACTGTTTTTT. Residues: CASSITGGYNEKLFF.

This clonotype was picked up many times. This chain links TRBV11-3 with TRBJ2-1; TRBD2 is a possible D gene (7 bases). The V end lost 5 bases, the J end lost 9 bases, and 20 bases lay between the germline ends. Germline assignment: CDR1 SGHNT and CDR2 YENEEA. The CDR3 length is 15 residues. The CDR3 loop reads CASSPGGGRQSEQFF. The CDR3 DNA follows: TGTGCCAGCAGCCCCGGCGGGGGCCGTCAGAGTGAGCAGTTCTTC.

This clonotype has at least ten counts. V usage is TRBV3-1 and J usage is TRBJ2-1; 8 bases map to TRBD2. This CDR3 is built from 15 residues. Germline-derived CDR1 and CDR2 are LGHDT and YNNKEL (reference sequence). V was pared by 0 bases and J by 6 bases, with 4 bases of the junction left unmatched. CDR3 in DNA: TGTGCCAGCAGCCAAGATACGGGAGGGCCCAATGAGCAGTTCTTC. Its protein is CASSQDTGGPNEQFF.

At least ten counts were recorded for this clonotype. This chain links TRBV7-2 with TRBJ2-7, with D tentatively TRBD1 (6 bases). V lost 3 bases to trimming and J lost 2 bases, with 14 bases between them. The CDR3 is 15 residues long. In germline, CDR1 is SGHTA, CDR2 FQGNSA. CDR3 nucleotides: TGTGCCAGCAGCTTTTCCGCAGGGGCCGCCTACGAGCAGTACTTC. It translates to CASSFSAGAAYEQYF. The variable domain in full, with the rest retrieved from reference TRBV7-2 and TRBJ2-7, is GAGVSQSPSNKVTEKGKDVELRCDPISGHTALYWYRQSLGQGLEFLIYFQGNSAPDKSGLPSDRFSAERTGGSVSTLTIQRTQQEDSAVYLCASSFSAGAAYEQYFGPGTRLTVT.

This clonotype was detected a few times. The gene calls are TRBV7-9 and TRBJ2-7, with D unresolved. V lost 1 base, J lost 2 bases, and 9 bases lay in between. The CDR3 loop spans 14 amino acids. Per the germline V gene, CDR1 is SEHNR and CDR2 is FQNEAQ (reference sequence). This chain's CDR3 is CASSLDIFTYEQYF. In DNA, the CDR3 is TGTGCCAGCAGCTTAGATATCTTCACCTACGAGCAGTACTTC.

The rearrangement joins TRBV29-1 to TRBJ1-2; 8 positions agree with TRBD1. J was trimmed by 2 bases and V by 4 bases; bases with no gene match: 0. The CDR3 length is 12 residues. CDR1 is SQVTM and CDR2 is ANQGSEA in the germline V gene. The chain's CDR3 is CSVGQGNYGYTF. DNA of the CDR3: TGCAGCGTTGGACAGGGGAACTATGGCTACACCTTC.

This clonotype was picked up many times. The junction departs from the called germline gene at one end, perhaps through a read error. This rearrangement joins TRBV5-1 to TRBJ2-3, with D perhaps TRBD1 (5 bases). Germline V gene data show CDR1 as SGHRS and CDR2 as YFSETQ. There are 15 residues in the CDR3. CDR3 in amino acids: CANSLDTGDTDTQYF. The DNA of the CDR3 is TGCGCCAACAGCTTGGATACAGGTGATACAGATACGCAGTATTTT.